A single TCR beta chain is shown here with its context. Its antigen is currently unknown. The data originate from a study of T-cell memory formation after mild COVID-19. Findings and limits, study-wide: Of the contracting clones, CD4+ ones lay mainly in CM and EM, and CD8+ ones in EMRA. Clones shrinking from day 15 to 85 showed even CD4/CD8 mixes; later expanders tilted CD4+. Some clones that responded were present in memory (sampled pre-infection), which suggests cross-reactive memory joined.

The authors produced TCR alpha and TCR beta cDNA libraries with sample barcodes and UMIs by 5'RACE using constant-segment primers. Each CDR3 protein gets one entry after TCRdb re-called the 5' RACE reads with MiXCR. Here the sample spans about 560,000 distinct CDR3 sequences, 17% being singletons. Germline V gene sequence: CDR1 LGHNA, CDR2 YSLEER. The germline V and J ends were trimmed by 4 bases and 5 bases, with 23 bases remaining between them. This CDR3 spans 17 amino acids. The sample consisted of PBMCs or a T cell subset sorted from them (not recorded which). This TCR came from an adult woman who had mild COVID-19 (a few samples of this study predate the infection). Cell type and time point are not known. This chain links TRBV4-3 with TRBJ2-5, with D uncertain. CDR3 bases: TGCGCCAGCAGCCTACGGAAATCGACTGGCTGTACGGAGACCCAGTACTTC. It encodes CASSLRKSTGCTETQYF.